The 17 T cell receptor beta chains listed next were all sequenced from one sample in a study of response to subunit inactivated influenza vaccine. TCRdb redid the calling of the RT-PCR reads with MiXCR, one entry per CDR3 protein. In the table there are some 160,000 distinct CDR3 sequences, approximately 11% of which are singletons. The material sequenced was non-naive T cells sorted from PBMCs, taken 40 to 50 days after vaccination. These receptors were taken from a man aged 50 to 59 who received an inactivated influenza vaccine.

This clonotype was counted a few times. This chain uses TRBV2 with TRBJ2-7; 11 positions agree with TRBD2. The CDR3 length is 15 residues. Germline V lookup: CDR1 SNHLY, CDR2 FYNNEI. J was trimmed by 5 bases and V by 7 bases; bases with no gene match: 10. CDR3 nucleotide sequence: TGTGCCAGCATCGCCGCGGGGACTAGCGGCCACGAGCAGTACTTC. Translated: CASIAAGTSGHEQYF.

This chain links TRBV6-5 with TRBJ2-1; the match to TRBD2 covers 9 bases. J gave up 5 bases and V 6 bases, and 14 bases lay outside the gene matches. The CDR3 totals 17 residues. Germline assignment: CDR1 MNHEY and CDR2 SVGAGI. The CDR3 loop reads CASSSSHWRGGHNEQFF. The CDR3, as DNA: TGTGCCAGCAGCTCCTCCCACTGGCGGGGGGGCCACAATGAGCAGTTCTTC.

There are a few counts of this clonotype. The chain uses TRBV12-3 or TRBV12-4 and TRBJ1-6, with 10 bases aligning to TRBD1. V was clipped by 6 bases and J by 7 bases; unmatched bases: 9. The CDR3 consists of 16 residues. CDR3 sequence reads: CASSHQGTGANSPLHF. The DNA of the CDR3 is TGTGCCAGCAGCCACCAAGGGACAGGGGCAAATTCACCCCTCCACTTT.

This clonotype was seen a handful of times. The chain recombines TRBV10-1 with TRBJ1-6; 7 bases are shared with TRBD1. Germline V gene lookup returns CDR1 WNHNN and CDR2 SYGVQD (reference sequence). The trim removed 8 bases at V and 1 base at J, leaving 11 bases unmatched. This CDR3 comprises 17 residues. This CDR3 reads CASPRQGNGSYNSPLHF. The CDR3 DNA follows: TGCGCCAGCCCAAGACAGGGCAATGGATCCTATAATTCACCCCTCCACTTT.

Only a few counts were recorded for this clonotype. The genes are TRBV28 and TRBJ2-7; TRBD2 matches 8 bases. The V and J ends lost 1 base and 4 bases, in that order; junction bases with no gene match: 3. This CDR3 is 14 amino acids long. Germline V gene data show CDR1 as MDHEN and CDR2 as SYDVKM. The CDR3 nucleotides read TGTGCCAGCAGTTTATCTGGCGGGAGGTACGAGCAGTACTTC. Its protein is CASSLSGGRYEQYF.

This clonotype turned up a few times. V usage is TRBV9 and J usage is TRBJ1-1; D gene unclear. This CDR3 comprises 11 residues. Trimming stripped 3 bases from V and 4 bases from J, with 4 bases between. Looked up from germline, CDR1 is SGDLS and CDR2 is YYNGEE. Here the CDR3 DNA reads TGTGCCAGCAGCGACAGCACTGAAGCTTTCTTT. Its translation is CASSDSTEAFF.

The rearrangement links TRBV9 to TRBJ2-1; D is possibly TRBD1 (6 bases). Looked up from germline, CDR1 is SGDLS and CDR2 is YYNGEE. The ends were cut back, 0 bases at V and 0 bases at J, with 13 bases in the middle. The CDR3 covers 17 residues. CDR3 residues: CASSVVARTDSYNEQFF. The DNA for the CDR3 is TGTGCCAGCAGCGTAGTAGCGCGGACAGACTCCTACAATGAGCAGTTCTTC.

In its sample, this clonotype was seen many times. This chain connects TRBV20-1 to TRBJ2-2, with 8 bases that match TRBD2. The CDR3 has 14 amino acids. Germline V lookup: CDR1 DFQATT, CDR2 SNEGSKA (reference sequence). The J segment lost 7 bases and the V segment lost 0 bases, leaving 4 bases of the junction unmatched. The CDR3 protein is CSAREAGVDGELFF. The CDR3 nucleotides read TGCAGTGCTAGAGAAGCGGGAGTTGACGGGGAGCTGTTTTTT.

This clonotype was counted many times. V and J are TRBV6-1 and TRBJ1-5, with no clear D. The CDR3 extends over 13 amino acids. Germline CDR1 is MNHNS and CDR2 is SASEGT. V lost 7 bases and J lost 2, with 9 bases in between. Here the CDR3 DNA reads TGTGCCAGCAAAGAGGTAGGCAATCAGCCCCAGCATTTT. It specifies CASKEVGNQPQHF.

This clonotype was observed a handful of times. The chain combines TRBV28 with TRBJ2-2; D uncertain. The CDR3 runs to 15 residues. V lost 5 bases and J lost 4, with 14 bases in between. Germline V gene sequence: CDR1 MDHEN, CDR2 SYDVKM. CDR3 region: CASSPPRLFTGELFF. The CDR3 bases are TGTGCCAGCAGTCCGCCGCGGTTATTCACCGGGGAGCTGTTTTTT.

This clonotype was found a few times. This chain joins TRBV24-1 and TRBJ1-5; D not certain. The CDR3 length is 15 residues. The V end was cut by 4 bases, the J end by 2 bases, with 11 bases between. Germline CDR1 reads KGHDR; CDR2 reads SFDVKD. CDR3: CATSEAGERNQPQHF. The CDR3 DNA reads as TGTGCCACCAGTGAGGCCGGGGAGCGCAATCAGCCCCAGCATTTT.

The rearrangement joins TRBV20-1 to TRBJ1-5, with unresolved D. CDR1 is DFQATT, CDR2 SNEGSKA, per germline (reference sequence). Trimming pared 1 base from V and 2 bases from J, leaving 12 bases between. The CDR3 is made up of 15 amino acids. CDR3 DNA: TGCAGTGCTAGAGTTGCCGAGGGAGGCAATCAGCCCCAGCATTTT. Its translation is CSARVAEGGNQPQHF.

In this sample, this clonotype turned up a few times. The DNA of the CDR3 is TGCGCCACCAGAAGACTAGCGGGGGTCGATACGCAGTATTTT. Residues: CATRRLAGVDTQYF. The chain couples TRBV5-1 to TRBJ2-3; 12 bases align to TRBD2. Per the germline V gene, CDR1 is SGHRS and CDR2 is YFSETQ. V shed 9 bases, J shed 6 bases, and the junction held 8 bases outside the gene matches. CDR3 length: 14 residues.

This clonotype occurred a few times. The chain links TRBV20-1 to TRBJ2-7; 9 bases fit TRBD2. Germline lookup yields CDR1 DFQATT and CDR2 SNEGSKA (reference sequence). V shed 8 bases and J 5 bases; nucleotides not matched to a gene: 10. The CDR3 loop spans 13 amino acids. Written as DNA, the CDR3 is TGCAGTAGCCACGGCGGGAGGGGGCACGAGCAGTACTTC. It encodes CSSHGGRGHEQYF.

Only a few counts were recorded for this clonotype. The chain uses TRBV20-1 and TRBJ1-1; D call uncertain. Germline V gives CDR1 DFQATT, CDR2 SNEGSKA (reference sequence). V was clipped by 3 bases and J by 6 bases, with 5 bases between them. This CDR3 is 10 amino acids long. The CDR3 loop reads CSASAPEAFF. CDR3 sequence (DNA): TGCAGTGCTAGTGCCCCTGAAGCTTTCTTT.

This clonotype came up many times. This sequence joins TRBV24-1 and TRBJ2-1; 9 bases match TRBD1. Germline CDR1 reads KGHDR; CDR2 reads SFDVKD. There are 14 residues in the CDR3. V was clipped by 7 bases and J by 6 bases; unmatched bases: 6. CDR3 sequence reads: CATRDRGHSNEQFF. CDR3 coding DNA: TGTGCCACCAGGGACAGGGGCCATTCCAATGAGCAGTTCTTC.

This rearrangement joins TRBV7-2 to TRBJ2-1, with D possibly TRBD1 on 6 matching bases. The germline CDR1 and CDR2 sequences are SGHTA and FQGNSA. This CDR3 region has 16 residues. The ends were cut back, 3 bases at V and 0 bases at J, with 12 bases in the middle. Written as DNA, the CDR3 is TGTGCCAGCAGCTTCCAGGGGAGCGGCTCCTACAATGAGCAGTTCTTC. Translation gives CASSFQGSGSYNEQFF.